This T cell receptor (beta chain) was captured by sequencing in a study of cytomegalovirus exposure and HLA in healthy donors. V dropped 7 bases and J dropped 4; count of bases not matched to a gene: 9. Germline V gene data show CDR1 as MNHNS and CDR2 as SASEGT. The CDR3 loop spans 14 amino acids. The primer mix had 60 Vbeta and 13 Jbeta primers. Using immunoSEQ multiplex PCR, the repertoire was profiled, and TCRdb retains in-frame clones only, with some absent. The table has tens of thousands of clones, around 75% seen once. Details on this clone: Antigen: not known.

The study's findings and limits: It was reported that TCR beta sequences correctly inferred the HLA-A and HLA-B alleles for most subjects.

The TCR sequence derives from a woman between 40 and 50 years old in good health and CMV-seropositive. The rearrangement joins TRBV6-1 to TRBJ1-1, with 7 bases lining up with TRBD1. Sequenced sample: PBMCs. DNA of the CDR3: TGTGCCAGCACGTTCCGGGACAGCCGCACTGAAGCTTTCTTT. Protein sequence: CASTFRDSRTEAFF.